Listed below are T cell receptor beta chains from one sample, sequenced in a study of response to subunit inactivated influenza vaccine. TCRdb re-called the RT-PCR reads with MiXCR, one entry per CDR3 protein. The table has 860,000 or so distinct CDR3 sequences, approximately 22% seen once. Sequenced here: PBMCs from blood, sampled roughly 5 days after vaccination. The receptor source for this set is a man aged 50 to 59 who received an inactivated influenza vaccine. Both conserved end residues are part of each CDR3. Fields, in order: V gene, J gene, clone size, D gene, CDR3 protein, CDR3 DNA. The D gene is left open where the match is weak. Only part of the rows carry a size: once, few, many, or a class if the clone is expanded.

TRBV20-1	TRBJ1-1	-	-	CSARKAGEVYTEAFF	TGCAGTGCTAGAAAGGCAGGGGAAGTTTACACTGAAGCTTTCTTT
TRBV20-1	TRBJ2-5	-	-	CSARDTTSKETQYF	TGCAGTGCTAGAGACACGACTAGTAAAGAGACCCAGTACTTC
TRBV11-1	TRBJ2-1	-	-	CASSSAGQGGRSYNEQFF	TGTGCCAGCAGCTCCGCTGGACAGGGCGGGAGATCCTACAATGAGCAGTTCTTC
TRBV11-2	TRBJ2-3	-	TRBD2	CASSSSGSKSDTQYF	TGTGCCAGCAGCTCTAGCGGGAGCAAATCAGATACGCAGTATTTT
TRBV21-1	TRBJ2-7	few	-	CASSKEPDLISYEQYF	TGTGCCAGCAGCAAAGAGCCTGACCTAATCTCCTACGAGCAGTACTTC
TRBV21-1	TRBJ2-1	many	-	CASVGSRGSYNEQFF	TGTGCCAGCGTTGGGTCCAGGGGGTCCTACAATGAGCAGTTCTTC
TRBV7-8	TRBJ2-7	once	-	CASSLDSGFYEQYF	TGTGCCAGCAGCTTAGATTCTGGCTTCTACGAGCAGTACTTC
TRBV20-1	TRBJ2-4	-	TRBD1	CSARGTGGFGNIQYF	TGCAGTGCTAGGGGGACAGGGGGATTTGGAAACATTCAGTACTTC
TRBV28	TRBJ2-2	-	-	CASSSQSGTMISRELFF	TGTGCCAGCAGTTCTCAATCCGGGACAATGATAAGTAGGGAGCTGTTTTTT
TRBV5-1	TRBJ2-6	once	-	CASSIGGPGANVLTF	TGCGCCAGCAGCATTGGGGGGCCCGGGGCCAACGTCCTGACTTTC
TRBV29-1	TRBJ2-3	many	TRBD2	CSVEGTSGGVDTQYF	TGCAGCGTTGAGGGGACTAGCGGGGGCGTGGATACGCAGTATTTT
TRBV29-1	TRBJ2-5	-	TRBD1	CSVGPDRGRETQYF	TGCAGCGTGGGCCCCGACAGGGGGCGGGAGACCCAGTACTTC
TRBV4-2	TRBJ2-7	-	-	CASSQVSTTAEQYF	TGTGCCAGCAGCCAAGTCTCGACAACCGCCGAGCAGTACTTC
TRBV29-1	TRBJ2-1	-	TRBD2	CSVEWVASGIVDEQFF	TGCAGCGTTGAATGGGTCGCTAGCGGGATAGTCGATGAGCAGTTCTTC
TRBV5-1	TRBJ1-1	-	-	CASSLPGAENTEAFF	TGCGCCAGCAGCTTGCCAGGGGCTGAGAACACTGAAGCTTTCTTT
TRBV18	TRBJ2-3	-	TRBD2	CASSLTSGSLDTQYF	TGTGCCAGCTCGCTGACTAGCGGGAGCTTGGATACGCAGTATTTT
TRBV9	TRBJ2-2	-	-	CASSDTLSGSGELFF	TGTGCCAGCAGCGACACCCTATCCGGTTCCGGGGAGCTGTTTTTT
TRBV5-6	TRBJ1-5	few	TRBD1	CASSPTGAGQPQHF	TGTGCCAGCAGCCCGACAGGGGCGGGTCAGCCCCAGCATTTT
TRBV12-3/TRBV12-4	TRBJ2-4	many	TRBD1	CASSSGTGKNIQYF	TGTGCCAGCAGTTCCGGGACAGGGAAAAACATTCAGTACTTC
TRBV10-1	TRBJ2-2	few	TRBD1	CASSEPRDRGNTGELFF	TGCGCCAGCAGTGAGCCCCGGGACAGGGGGAACACCGGGGAGCTGTTTTTT
TRBV28	TRBJ2-3	few	-	CASTIWGREHSDTQYF	TGTGCCAGCACCATTTGGGGGCGGGAGCATTCCGATACGCAGTATTTT
TRBV20-1	TRBJ1-4	-	TRBD1	CSARTRDRDFEKLFF	TGCAGTGCTAGAACCCGGGACAGGGATTTCGAAAAACTGTTTTTT
TRBV5-6	TRBJ2-5	-	-	CASSPTRQGRSQETQYF	TGTGCCAGCAGCCCCACACGCCAGGGACGGAGCCAAGAGACCCAGTACTTC
TRBV6-1	TRBJ2-7	-	TRBD1	CASSPNRDRRYEQYF	TGTGCCAGCAGTCCCAACCGGGACAGGAGATACGAGCAGTACTTC
TRBV29-1	TRBJ1-4	-	TRBD1	CSTAPGQNEKLFF	TGCAGCACCGCACCGGGACAGAATGAAAAACTGTTTTTT
TRBV20-1	TRBJ2-2	-	TRBD1	CSAKIFEDRAGELFF	TGCAGTGCTAAGATCTTCGAGGACAGGGCCGGGGAGCTGTTTTTT
TRBV20-1	TRBJ2-3	few	TRBD2	CSARGRVAGATDTQYF	TGCAGTGCTAGGGGGCGCGTAGCGGGGGCCACAGATACGCAGTATTTT
TRBV5-1	TRBJ2-7	-	TRBD1	CASSLGWTGVSEQYF	TGCGCCAGCAGCTTGGGTTGGACAGGGGTAAGCGAGCAGTACTTC
TRBV11-2	TRBJ2-1	-	-	CASSLDLLSSYNEQFF	TGTGCCAGCAGCTTAGACCTCCTGAGCTCCTACAATGAGCAGTTCTTC
TRBV7-9	TRBJ2-3	few	-	CASSFLRVGTDTQYF	TGTGCCAGCAGCTTTCTCCGGGTGGGGACAGATACGCAGTATTTT
TRBV6-1	TRBJ1-3	once	TRBD1	CASSLGTGVGNTIYF	TGTGCCAGCAGTCTCGGGACAGGGGTTGGAAACACCATATATTTT
TRBV6-2/TRBV6-3	TRBJ2-7	many	-	CASSSPGSAQYF	TGTGCCAGCAGTTCCCCGGGTTCAGCGCAGTACTTC
TRBV12-3/TRBV12-4	TRBJ2-2	few	-	CASREGRTGELFF	TGTGCCAGCAGAGAGGGGCGGACCGGGGAGCTGTTTTTT
TRBV9	TRBJ1-4	many	-	CASTKGRNPTNEKLFF	TGTGCCAGCACCAAGGGACGGAACCCAACTAATGAAAAACTGTTTTTT
TRBV2	TRBJ2-5	-	-	CASSGVGGETQYF	TGTGCCAGCAGTGGGGTTGGGGGGGAGACCCAGTACTTC
TRBV20-1	TRBJ2-1	-	-	CSAAIGGIEQFF	TGCAGTGCTGCAATCGGCGGGATTGAGCAGTTCTTC
TRBV12-3/TRBV12-4	TRBJ2-7	-	TRBD1	CASSNRGSTYEQYF	TGTGCCAGCAGTAACAGGGGCTCAACCTACGAGCAGTACTTC
TRBV10-3	TRBJ1-2	few	TRBD1	CAISVQETGGDGYTF	TGTGCCATCAGCGTTCAAGAAACAGGGGGCGATGGCTACACCTTC
TRBV7-2	TRBJ2-5	few	-	CASSLGGSGQPQYF	TGTGCCAGCAGCTTAGGAGGTTCCGGGCAACCCCAGTACTTC
TRBV3-1	TRBJ2-5	-	TRBD1	CASSQVAGQGVQETQYF	TGTGCCAGCAGCCAAGTCGCCGGACAGGGGGTCCAAGAGACCCAGTACTTC
TRBV20-1	TRBJ1-4	-	-	CSARDTQGEKLFF	TGCAGTGCTAGAGATACTCAGGGGGAAAAACTGTTTTTT
TRBV12-3/TRBV12-4	TRBJ2-1	many	-	CASSKSTGPGEQFF	TGTGCCAGCAGTAAGAGTACAGGGCCTGGTGAGCAGTTCTTC
TRBV30	TRBJ1-2	-	-	CAWSVWGLGYTF	TGTGCCTGGAGTGTTTGGGGATTAGGCTACACCTTC
TRBV4-2	TRBJ2-7	few	-	CASSQPSGGTYEQYF	TGTGCCAGCAGCCAACCCTCCGGTGGAACCTACGAGCAGTACTTC
TRBV7-2	TRBJ2-7	many	-	CASSSPPYEQYF	TGTGCCAGCAGCTCGCCTCCATACGAGCAGTACTTC
TRBV6-2/TRBV6-3	TRBJ2-3	-	-	CASSSFGGPIDTQYF	TGTGCCAGCAGTTCCTTCGGGGGGCCCATAGATACGCAGTATTTT
TRBV12-3/TRBV12-4	TRBJ2-6	few	TRBD2	CASSFGRVSGANVLTF	TGTGCCAGCAGTTTCGGGAGGGTTTCTGGGGCCAACGTCCTGACTTTC
TRBV12-3/TRBV12-4	TRBJ2-7	few	TRBD2	CASSFGSGGFSYEQYF	TGTGCCAGCAGTTTCGGTAGCGGGGGATTTTCCTACGAGCAGTACTTC
TRBV5-1	TRBJ2-6	few	TRBD1	CASSRSGGTGANVLTF	TGCGCCAGCAGCAGATCAGGGGGAACTGGGGCCAACGTCCTGACTTTC
TRBV12-3/TRBV12-4	TRBJ1-1	many	-	CASSPPFPNEAFF	TGTGCCAGCAGCCCACCTTTCCCTAATGAAGCTTTCTTT
TRBV24-1	TRBJ2-3	-	-	CATSGTADTQYF	TGTGCCACCAGTGGAACCGCGGATACGCAGTATTTT
TRBV28	TRBJ1-1	few	-	CAIRTAMNTEAFF	TGTGCCATACGGACAGCCATGAACACTGAAGCTTTCTTT
TRBV20-1	TRBJ2-1	-	-	CSASRQNEQFF	TGCAGTGCTAGTCGTCAGAATGAGCAGTTCTTC
TRBV20-1	TRBJ2-2	-	TRBD1	CSAWDRSGLGELFF	TGCAGTGCTTGGGACAGGTCCGGATTGGGGGAGCTGTTTTTT
TRBV3-1	TRBJ2-7	-	-	CASSRWTGYEQYF	TGTGCCAGCAGCAGGTGGACTGGATACGAGCAGTACTTC